This passage covers 15 T cell receptor beta chains from one sample sequenced in a study of blood T cells in healthy people across ages. A second PCR of roughly 7 to 11 cycles used a sample-barcoded 5' primer and a J-beta primer mix. TCRdb ran MiXCR on the 5' RACE reads and lists one entry per CDR3 protein. Of under 950,000 distinct CDR3 sequences in the sample, about 20% were seen once. The sequenced sample was blood. The receptors here all came from a man aged 70-80 years in good health.

This clonotype occurred a few times. CDR3 protein: CASSGQGWGTGNTIYF. For the CDR3, the DNA is TGTGCCAGCAGCGGACAGGGTTGGGGTACTGGAAACACCATATATTTT. J is TRBJ1-3 and V is TRBV12-3 or TRBV12-4; 8 positions match TRBD1. V lost 6 bases and J lost 2; bases outside the gene matches: 9. The CDR3 consists of 16 residues.

This clonotype was detected a few times. This chain uses TRBV28 with TRBJ1-2, with a weak D call TRBD1 (6 bases). CDR3 length: 17 amino acids. Trimming removed 1 base at V and 1 base at J, with 16 bases between. Germline V gene data show CDR1 as MDHEN and CDR2 as SYDVKM. CDR3 protein: CASSLSGHTLLNYGYTF. The CDR3, as DNA: TGTGCCAGCAGTTTATCGGGACACACACTACTTAACTATGGCTACACCTTC.

The rearrangement joins TRBV18 to TRBJ2-5; D is perhaps TRBD1 (6 bases). Germline CDR1 KGHSH, CDR2 LQKENI. CDR3 length: 15 residues. Trimming pared 1 base from V and 5 bases from J, leaving 14 bases between. As DNA, the CDR3 is TGTGCCAGCTCACCACAGACCAGGGGCGGTGAGACCCAGTACTTC. Encoded protein: CASSPQTRGGETQYF.

This clonotype has more than one count but fewer than ten. This chain links TRBV29-1 with TRBJ1-4, with D hard to call. Per germline, CDR1 SQVTM and CDR2 ANQGSEA. The CDR3 extends over 13 amino acids. V was cut by 7 bases and J by 8 bases, with 17 bases left in between. The CDR3 bases are TGCAGCGGCGCCTCCCCCTGGGGAGAAAAACTGTTTTTT. This translates into CSGASPWGEKLFF.

This clonotype has more than one count but fewer than ten. The gene calls are TRBV12-3 or TRBV12-4 and TRBJ2-1, with 13 bases lining up with TRBD2. After removal of 5 bases from V and 6 bases from J, the junction contained 7 bases not matched to a gene. CDR3 size: 16 residues. The CDR3 coding sequence is TGTGCCAGCAGTCCCACTAGCGGGAGGGCCCCCAATGAGCAGTTCTTC. Amino acids: CASSPTSGRAPNEQFF.

This chain connects TRBV5-1 to TRBJ2-5; TRBD1 matches at 7 bases. The length of the CDR3 is 15 residues. Trimming took 0 bases from V and 13 from J; bases not matched to a gene: 15. Germline assignment: CDR1 SGHRS and CDR2 YFSETQ. CDR3 nucleotide sequence: TGCGCCAGCAGCTTGGTGGGGGACAGCACCTACGAGCGGTACTTC. This translates into CASSLVGDSTYERYF.

This clonotype was seen a handful of times. The chain uses TRBV7-2 and TRBJ1-4; 9 positions match TRBD1. This CDR3 spans 17 amino acids. Unmatched junction bases numbered 5, after V lost 3 bases and J lost 0 bases. Germline values: CDR1 SGHTA, CDR2 FQGNSA. Here the CDR3 reads CASSFLRQGATNEKLFF. In nucleotides, the CDR3 is TGTGCCAGCAGCTTCCTCAGACAGGGGGCAACTAATGAAAAACTGTTTTTT.

This clonotype was picked up many times. The chain joins TRBV29-1 to TRBJ2-7, with D unresolved. Trimming stripped 5 bases from V and 2 bases from J, with 7 bases between. Germline assignment: CDR1 SQVTM and CDR2 ANQGSEA. The CDR3 extends over 11 amino acids. CDR3 loop: CSVLRAYEQYF. Written as DNA, the CDR3 is TGCAGCGTTCTACGGGCCTACGAGCAGTACTTC.

The sample holds a few counts of this clonotype. DNA of the CDR3: TGCAGTGCATCTCCAGGGGCCTCCTATAATTCACCCCTCCACTTT. Translation gives CSASPGASYNSPLHF. V and J are TRBV20-1 and TRBJ1-6, with D possibly TRBD1 on 6 matching bases. The CDR3 is made up of 15 amino acids. V was clipped by 6 bases and J by 0 bases, with 12 bases between them. Germline V lookup: CDR1 DFQATT, CDR2 SNEGSKA (reference sequence).

The chain combines TRBV12-3 or TRBV12-4 with TRBJ2-5, with 13 bases lining up with TRBD2. Trimming took 5 bases from V and 7 from J; bases not matched to a gene: 7. CDR3 length equals 15 residues. The CDR3 protein is CASSLRTSGGGTQYF. CDR3 bases: TGTGCCAGCAGTCTCCGGACTAGCGGGGGCGGGACCCAGTACTTC.

Only a few counts were recorded for this clonotype. The rearrangement joins TRBV10-3 to TRBJ2-1; D gene unclear. Germline assignment: CDR1 ENHRY and CDR2 SYGVKD. The CDR3 length is 13 residues. V was shortened by 8 bases and J by 6 bases, with 14 bases between the two germline ends. The CDR3 DNA reads TGTGCCATCGGAAAGGGATTAGGCAATGAGCAGTTCTTC. Protein sequence: CAIGKGLGNEQFF.

The rearrangement uses TRBV6-2 or TRBV6-3 and TRBJ2-1; TRBD1 agrees at 8 bases. This CDR3 contains 13 residues. Germline CDR1 and CDR2: MNHEY and SVGEGT. J lost 8 bases, V lost 5 bases, and 5 bases had no gene match. The CDR3: CASSRTGTHEQFF. The CDR3 nucleotides are TGTGCCAGCAGTAGGACAGGGACTCATGAGCAGTTCTTC.

The chain joins TRBV7-9 to TRBJ2-5; D tentatively fits TRBD1 or TRBD2 (5 bases each). The length of the CDR3 is 15 residues. Germline loops: CDR1 SEHNR, CDR2 FQNEAQ (reference sequence). Trimming cost V 1 base and J 3 bases, with 12 bases left between them. The CDR3 nucleotides are TGTGCCAGCAGCTTAGTGGGGGTACGGGAAGAGACCCAGTACTTC. This gives the protein CASSLVGVREETQYF.

J is TRBJ1-1 and V is TRBV12-3 or TRBV12-4, with D maybe TRBD1 (6 bases). The CDR3 covers 14 residues. V shed 5 bases and J shed 3 bases, with 13 bases lying between them. CDR3 region: CASSRGGQHTEAFF. The CDR3 nucleotides are TGTGCCAGCAGTAGGGGGGGTCAACACACTGAAGCTTTCTTT.

The chain carries TRBV20-1 and TRBJ2-1, with D possibly matching TRBD2 (6 bases). V was cut by 5 bases and J by 0 bases, with 11 bases left in between. Germline-derived CDR1 and CDR2 are DFQATT and SNEGSKA (reference sequence). CDR3 length: 14 residues. The chain's CDR3 is CSADLANSYNEQFF. For the CDR3, the DNA is TGCAGTGCTGATCTAGCGAACTCCTACAATGAGCAGTTCTTC.